The clone carrying this T cell receptor (beta chain) has only a few counts. Trimming pared 3 bases from V and 6 bases from J, leaving 10 bases between. CDR1 is KGHDR, CDR2 SFDVKD, per germline. This CDR3 is built from 13 residues. This specimen belongs to a study of T cell responses to AZD1222 COVID-19 vaccine. The method was immunoSEQ multiplex PCR; TCRdb's version includes in-frame clones alone and lacks a portion of them. The sample holds fewer than 200,000 clones; 85% to 90% are singletons and the top ten take around 10%. The rearrangement joins TRBV24-1 to TRBJ1-2; weak D call: TRBD1 (5 bases). The clonotype originates from an adult who received the AZD1222 COVID-19 vaccine. Sequenced material: peripheral blood, taken 28 days after the second AZD1222 dose. CDR3 residues: CATSDVQGHGYTF. CDR3 DNA: TGTGCCACCAGTGATGTCCAGGGCCATGGCTACACCTTC.